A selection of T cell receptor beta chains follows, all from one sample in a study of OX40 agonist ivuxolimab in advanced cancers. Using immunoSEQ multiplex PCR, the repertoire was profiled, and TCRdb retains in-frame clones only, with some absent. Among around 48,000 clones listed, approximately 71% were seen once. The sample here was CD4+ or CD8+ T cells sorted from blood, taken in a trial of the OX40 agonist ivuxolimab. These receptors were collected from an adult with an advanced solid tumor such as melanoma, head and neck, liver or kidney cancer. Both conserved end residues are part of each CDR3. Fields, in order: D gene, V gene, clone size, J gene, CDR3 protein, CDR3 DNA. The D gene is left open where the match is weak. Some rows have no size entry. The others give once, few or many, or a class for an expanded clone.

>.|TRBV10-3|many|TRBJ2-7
CAISESWLRSRQYF
TGTGCCATCAGTGAGTCGTGGTTAAGGAGTCGGCAGTACTTC
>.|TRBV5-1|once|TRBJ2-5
CASSPPGETQYF
TGCGCCAGCAGCCCCCCCGGGGAGACCCAGTACTTC
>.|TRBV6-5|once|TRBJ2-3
CASFERHVTDTQYF
TGTGCCAGCTTCGAGCGGCACGTCACAGATACGCAGTATTTT
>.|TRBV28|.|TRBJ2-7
CASSSPGLEYDEQYF
TGTGCCAGCAGCTCCCCGGGACTGGAGTATGACGAGCAGTACTTC
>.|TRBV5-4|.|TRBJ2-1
CASSSSRGGISHNEQFF
TGTGCCAGCAGCTCGTCCAGGGGAGGAATATCCCACAATGAGCAGTTCTTC
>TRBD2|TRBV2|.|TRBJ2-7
CASRGTSGSYEQYF
TGTGCCAGCAGAGGGACTAGCGGGAGCTACGAGCAGTACTTC
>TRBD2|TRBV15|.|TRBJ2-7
CATSTGLAGVYEQYF
TGTGCCACCAGCACGGGACTAGCGGGAGTCTACGAGCAGTACTTC
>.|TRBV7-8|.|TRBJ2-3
CASSLSGSSFGDTQYF
TGTGCCAGCAGCTTAAGCGGGTCTAGCTTCGGAGATACGCAGTATTTT
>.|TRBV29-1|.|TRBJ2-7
CSVHGSGEQYF
TGCAGCGTCCATGGGAGCGGTGAGCAGTACTTC
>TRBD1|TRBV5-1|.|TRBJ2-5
CASSHTDRRETQYF
TGCGCCAGCAGCCATACGGACAGGCGAGAGACCCAGTACTTC
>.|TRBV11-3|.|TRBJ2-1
CASSPSGGQRFF
TGTGCCAGCAGCCCCAGCGGCGGACAGCGATTCTTC
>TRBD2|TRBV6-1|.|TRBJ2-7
CASISGTSAYEQYF
TGTGCCAGCATCTCCGGGACTAGCGCGTACGAGCAGTACTTC
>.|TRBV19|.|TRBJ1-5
CASSPPPAYSNQPQHF
TGTGCCAGTAGTCCTCCCCCGGCTTATAGCAATCAGCCCCAGCATTTT
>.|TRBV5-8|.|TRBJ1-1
CASSLGLNTEAFF
TGTGCCAGCAGCTTGGGCTTGAACACTGAAGCTTTCTTT
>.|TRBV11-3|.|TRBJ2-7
CASSLFGLYEQYF
TGTGCCAGCAGCTTATTTGGGCTTTACGAGCAGTACTTC